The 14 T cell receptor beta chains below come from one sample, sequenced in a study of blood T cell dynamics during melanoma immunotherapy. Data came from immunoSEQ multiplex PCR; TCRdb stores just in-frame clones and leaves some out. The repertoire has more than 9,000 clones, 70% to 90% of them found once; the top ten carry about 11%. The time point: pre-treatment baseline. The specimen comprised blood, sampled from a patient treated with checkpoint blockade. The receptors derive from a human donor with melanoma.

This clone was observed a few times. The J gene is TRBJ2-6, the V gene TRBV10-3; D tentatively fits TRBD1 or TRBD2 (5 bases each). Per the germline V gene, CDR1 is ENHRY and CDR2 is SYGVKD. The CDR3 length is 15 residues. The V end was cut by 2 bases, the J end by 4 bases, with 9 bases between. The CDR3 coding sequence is TGTGCCATCAGTGAGAAAGGGGACGGGGCCAACGTCCTGACTTTC. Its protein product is CAISEKGDGANVLTF.

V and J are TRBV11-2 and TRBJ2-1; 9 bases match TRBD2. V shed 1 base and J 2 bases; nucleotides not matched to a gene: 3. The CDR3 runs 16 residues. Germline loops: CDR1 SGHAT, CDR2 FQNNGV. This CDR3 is CASSLVGGGAYNEQFF. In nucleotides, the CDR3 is TGTGCCAGCAGCTTAGTAGGCGGGGGGGCCTACAATGAGCAGTTCTTC.

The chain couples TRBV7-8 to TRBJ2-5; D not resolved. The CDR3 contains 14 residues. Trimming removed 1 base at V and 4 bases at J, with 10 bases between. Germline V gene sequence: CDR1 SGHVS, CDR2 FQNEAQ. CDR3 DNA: TGTGCCAGCAGCTTAGGGGCCTCTAGAGAGACCCAGTACTTC. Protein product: CASSLGASRETQYF.

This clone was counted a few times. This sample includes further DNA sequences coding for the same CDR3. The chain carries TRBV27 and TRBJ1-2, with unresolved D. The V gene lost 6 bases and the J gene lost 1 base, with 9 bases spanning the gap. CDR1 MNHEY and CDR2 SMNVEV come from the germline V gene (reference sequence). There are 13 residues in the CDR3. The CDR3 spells CASSPEGNYGYTF. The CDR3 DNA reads TGTGCCAGCAGCCCAGAGGGTAACTATGGCTACACCTTC.

DNA for the CDR3: TGTGCCAGCAGCTTGGACAGGGGGATTCACTATGGCTACACCTTC. Amino acid sequence: CASSLDRGIHYGYTF. The chain joins TRBV5-5 to TRBJ1-2; the match to TRBD1 covers 8 bases. CDR3 length equals 15 residues. CDR1 and CDR2 from the germline V gene are SGHKS and YYEKEE (reference sequence). The V segment lost 0 bases and the J segment 3 bases; nucleotides outside the gene matches: 4.

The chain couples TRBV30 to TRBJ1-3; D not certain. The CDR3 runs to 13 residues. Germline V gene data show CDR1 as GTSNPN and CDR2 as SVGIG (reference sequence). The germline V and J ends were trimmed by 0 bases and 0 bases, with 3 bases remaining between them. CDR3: CAWSVVSGNTIYF. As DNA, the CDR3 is TGTGCCTGGAGTGTGGTCTCTGGAAACACCATATATTTT.

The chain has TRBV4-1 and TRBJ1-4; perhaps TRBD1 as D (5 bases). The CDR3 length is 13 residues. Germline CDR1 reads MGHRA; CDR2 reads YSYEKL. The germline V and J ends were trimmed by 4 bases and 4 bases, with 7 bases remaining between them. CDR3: CASSPQGNEKLFF. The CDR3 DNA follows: TGCGCCAGCAGCCCCCAGGGTAATGAAAAACTGTTTTTT.

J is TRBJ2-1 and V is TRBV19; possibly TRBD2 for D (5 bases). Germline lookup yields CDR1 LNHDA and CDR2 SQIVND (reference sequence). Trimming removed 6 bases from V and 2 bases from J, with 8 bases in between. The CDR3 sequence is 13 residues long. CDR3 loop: CASRPGTYNEQFF. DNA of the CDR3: TGTGCCAGTAGGCCCGGGACCTACAATGAGCAGTTCTTC.

The DNA for the CDR3 is TGTGCCAGCAGCTTAGCCCAGGGCGGGAATCATGAGCAGTTCTTC. It specifies CASSLAQGGNHEQFF. V is TRBV7-9 and J is TRBJ2-1; tentative D call: TRBD2 (6 bases). CDR1 and CDR2 from the germline V gene are SEHNR and FQNEAQ (reference sequence). The V gene lost 0 bases and the J gene lost 8 bases, with 14 bases spanning the gap. This CDR3 spans 15 amino acids.

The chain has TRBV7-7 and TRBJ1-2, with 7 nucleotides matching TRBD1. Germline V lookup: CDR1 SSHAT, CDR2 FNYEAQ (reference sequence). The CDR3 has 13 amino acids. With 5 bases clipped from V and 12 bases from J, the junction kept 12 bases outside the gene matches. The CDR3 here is CASSPLETGTHTF. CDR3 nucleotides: TGTGCCAGCAGCCCCTTAGAGACAGGGACGCACACCTTC.

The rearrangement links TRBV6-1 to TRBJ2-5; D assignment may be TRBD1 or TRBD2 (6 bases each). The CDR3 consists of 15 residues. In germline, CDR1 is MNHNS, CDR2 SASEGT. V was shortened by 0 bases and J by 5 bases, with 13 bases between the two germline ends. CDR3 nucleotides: TGTGCCAGCAGTGAAGCGCCGGGGGCACGCGAGACCCAGTACTTC. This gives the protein CASSEAPGARETQYF.

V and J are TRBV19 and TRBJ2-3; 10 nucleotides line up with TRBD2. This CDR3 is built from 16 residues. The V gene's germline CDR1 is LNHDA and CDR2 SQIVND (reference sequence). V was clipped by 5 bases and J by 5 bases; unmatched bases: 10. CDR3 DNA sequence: TGTGCCAGTAGTTTCGTCAGCGGGGGGGCCGTAGATACGCAGTATTTT. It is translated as CASSFVSGGAVDTQYF.

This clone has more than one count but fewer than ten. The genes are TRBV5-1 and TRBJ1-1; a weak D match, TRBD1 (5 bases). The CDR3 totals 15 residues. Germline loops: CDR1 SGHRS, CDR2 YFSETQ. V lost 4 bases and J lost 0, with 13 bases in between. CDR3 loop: CASSNPGLMNTEAFF. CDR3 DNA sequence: TGCGCCAGCAGCAACCCGGGACTTATGAACACTGAAGCTTTCTTT.

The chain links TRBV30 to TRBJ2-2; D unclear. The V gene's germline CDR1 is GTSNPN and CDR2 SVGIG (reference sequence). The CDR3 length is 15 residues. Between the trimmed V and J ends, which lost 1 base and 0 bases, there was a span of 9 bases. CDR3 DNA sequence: TGTGCCTGGAGTGCCACAACTACGAACACCGGGGAGCTGTTTTTT. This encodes CAWSATTTNTGELFF.